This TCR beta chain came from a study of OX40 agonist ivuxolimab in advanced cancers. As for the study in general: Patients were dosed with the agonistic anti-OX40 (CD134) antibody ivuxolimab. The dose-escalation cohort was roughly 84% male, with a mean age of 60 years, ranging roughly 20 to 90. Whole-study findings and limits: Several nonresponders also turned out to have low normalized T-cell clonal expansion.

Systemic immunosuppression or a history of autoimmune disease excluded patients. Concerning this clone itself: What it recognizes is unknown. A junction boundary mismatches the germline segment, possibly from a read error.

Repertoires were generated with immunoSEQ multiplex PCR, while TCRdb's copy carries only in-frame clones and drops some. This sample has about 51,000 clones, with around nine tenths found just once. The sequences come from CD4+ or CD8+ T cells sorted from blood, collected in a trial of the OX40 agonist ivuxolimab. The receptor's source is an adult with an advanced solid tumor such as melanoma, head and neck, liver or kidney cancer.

The CDR3 DNA is TGTGCCAGCAGCTTGACAGGGACGTCGATTTTC. Amino acids: CASSLTGTSIF. The chain uses TRBV7-2 and TRBJ2-7, with TRBD1 identical over 7 bases. This CDR3 is 11 amino acids long. In germline, CDR1 is SGHTA, CDR2 FQGNSA. Full variable domain (missing parts from reference TRBV7-2 and TRBJ2-7): GAGVSQSPSNKVTEKGKDVELRCDPISGHTALYWYRQSLGQGLEFLIYFQGNSAPDKSGLPSDRFSAERTGGSVSTLTIQRTQQEDSAVYLCASSLTGTSIFGPGTRLTVT.